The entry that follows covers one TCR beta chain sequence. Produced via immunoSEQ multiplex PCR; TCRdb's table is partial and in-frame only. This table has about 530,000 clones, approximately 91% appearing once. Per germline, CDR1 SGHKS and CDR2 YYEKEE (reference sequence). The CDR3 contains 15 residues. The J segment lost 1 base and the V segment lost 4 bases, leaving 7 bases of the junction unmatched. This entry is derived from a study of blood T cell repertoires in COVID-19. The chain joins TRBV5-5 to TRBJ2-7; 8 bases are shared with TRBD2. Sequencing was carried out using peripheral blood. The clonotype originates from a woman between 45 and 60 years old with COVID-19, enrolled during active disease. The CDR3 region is CASSTTGGASYEQYF. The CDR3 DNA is TGTGCCAGCAGCACCACGGGGGGGGCGTCCTACGAGCAGTACTTC.